This TCR beta chain was sequenced in a study of shared clonotypes between healthy human individuals. The V and J ends lost 5 bases and 10 bases, in that order; junction bases with no gene match: 11. The CDR3 is made up of 13 amino acids. From germline, CDR1 is MDHEN and CDR2 SYDVKM. Sequencing used immunoSEQ multiplex PCR; TCRdb keeps in-frame clones, though not all of them. This table holds approximately 1.1 million clones, about 84% found once. This clone appeared once. The chain couples TRBV28 to TRBJ2-7; 7 bases align to TRBD1. The specimen sequenced was memory CD4+ T cells from PBMCs. Sample subset: CD45RA-negative fraction. The source of this sequence is a man between 18 and 29 years old in good health. Some clones in this sample may be carry-over from other donors' samples. The DNA of the CDR3 is TGTGCCAGCAGTAACTCGGGACAGTTGATTCAGTACTTC. This gives the protein CASSNSGQLIQYF.